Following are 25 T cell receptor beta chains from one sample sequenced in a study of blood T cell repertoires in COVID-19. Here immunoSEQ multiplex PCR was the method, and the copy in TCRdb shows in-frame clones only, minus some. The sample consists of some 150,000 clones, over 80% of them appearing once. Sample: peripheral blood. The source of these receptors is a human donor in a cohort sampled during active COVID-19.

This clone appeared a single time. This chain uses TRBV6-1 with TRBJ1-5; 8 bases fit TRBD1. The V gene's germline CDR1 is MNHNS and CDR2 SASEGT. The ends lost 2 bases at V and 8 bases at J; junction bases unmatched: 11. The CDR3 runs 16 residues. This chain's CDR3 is CASSETRDRLGKPQHF. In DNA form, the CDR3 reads TGTGCCAGCAGTGAAACCCGGGACAGGCTCGGGAAGCCCCAGCATTTT.

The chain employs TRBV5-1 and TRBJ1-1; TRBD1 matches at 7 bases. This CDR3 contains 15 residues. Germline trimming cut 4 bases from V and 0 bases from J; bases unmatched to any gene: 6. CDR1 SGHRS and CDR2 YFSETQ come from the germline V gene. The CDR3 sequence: CASSTTGQMNTEAFF. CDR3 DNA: TGCGCCAGCAGCACTACGGGACAGATGAACACTGAAGCTTTCTTT.

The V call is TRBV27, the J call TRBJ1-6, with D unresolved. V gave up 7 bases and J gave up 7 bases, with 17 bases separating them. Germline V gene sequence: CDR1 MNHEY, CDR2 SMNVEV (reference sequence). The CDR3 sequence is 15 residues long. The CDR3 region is CASTISSGYNSPLHF. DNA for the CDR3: TGTGCCAGCACCATTTCGAGCGGATACAATTCACCCCTCCACTTT.

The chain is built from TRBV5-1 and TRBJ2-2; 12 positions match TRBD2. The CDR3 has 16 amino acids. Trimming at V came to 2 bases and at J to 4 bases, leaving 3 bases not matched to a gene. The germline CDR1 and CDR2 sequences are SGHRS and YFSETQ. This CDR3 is CASSLSSGRGTGELFF. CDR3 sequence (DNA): TGCGCCAGCAGCTTATCTAGCGGGAGGGGCACCGGGGAGCTGTTTTTT.

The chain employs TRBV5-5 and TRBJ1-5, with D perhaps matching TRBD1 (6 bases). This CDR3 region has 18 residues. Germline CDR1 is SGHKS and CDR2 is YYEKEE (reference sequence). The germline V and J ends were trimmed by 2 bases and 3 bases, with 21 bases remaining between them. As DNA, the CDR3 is TGTGCCAGCAGCTTTTTGCCGCTTGGGGGGGCAAACAATCAGCCCCAGCATTTT. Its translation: CASSFLPLGGANNQPQHF. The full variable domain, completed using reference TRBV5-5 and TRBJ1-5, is DAGVTQSPTHLIKTRGQQVTLRCSPISGHKSVSWYQQVLGQGPQFIFQYYEKEERGRGNFPDRFSARQFPNYSSELNVNALLLGDSALYLCASSFLPLGGANNQPQHFGDGTRLSIL.

The CDR3 region is CATSRDVGRVNQPQHF. In DNA, the CDR3 is TGTGCCACCAGCAGAGATGTTGGCAGGGTAAACCAGCCCCAGCATTTT. The chain uses TRBV15 and TRBJ1-5; tentatively, D is TRBD1 (5 bases). This CDR3 is built from 16 residues. Germline CDR1 LNHNV, CDR2 YYDKDF (reference sequence). V dropped 0 bases and J dropped 7 bases, with 16 bases sitting between them. Looking up the rest from reference TRBV15 and TRBJ1-5 gives the full variable domain: DAMVIQNPRYQVTQFGKPVTLSCSQTLNHNVMYWYQQKSSQAPKLLFHYYDKDFNNEADTPDNFQSRRPNTSFCFLDIRSPGLGDTAMYLCATSRDVGRVNQPQHFGDGTRLSIL.

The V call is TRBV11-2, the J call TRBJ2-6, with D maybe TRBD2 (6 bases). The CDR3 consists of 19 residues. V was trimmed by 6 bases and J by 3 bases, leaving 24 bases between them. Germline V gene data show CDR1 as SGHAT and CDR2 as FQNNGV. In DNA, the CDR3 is TGTGCCAGCAGTAATCCCACGGGAGAGTGGTCTCTTGGGGCCAACGTCCTGACTTTC. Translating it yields CASSNPTGEWSLGANVLTF.

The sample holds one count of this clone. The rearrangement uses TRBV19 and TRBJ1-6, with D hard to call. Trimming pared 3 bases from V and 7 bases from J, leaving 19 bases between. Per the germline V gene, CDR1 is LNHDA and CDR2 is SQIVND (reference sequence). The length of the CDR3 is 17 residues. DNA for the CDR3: TGTGCCAGTAGTATTGGTCAGGCCGCATCTACCAATTCACCCCTCCACTTT. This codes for CASSIGQAASTNSPLHF.

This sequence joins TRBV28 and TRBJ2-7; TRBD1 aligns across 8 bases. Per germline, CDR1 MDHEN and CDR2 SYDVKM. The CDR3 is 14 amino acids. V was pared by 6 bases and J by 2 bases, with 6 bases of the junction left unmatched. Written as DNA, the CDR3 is TGTGCCAGCAGCCAACCGGGACAGGCCTACGAGCAGTACTTC. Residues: CASSQPGQAYEQYF.

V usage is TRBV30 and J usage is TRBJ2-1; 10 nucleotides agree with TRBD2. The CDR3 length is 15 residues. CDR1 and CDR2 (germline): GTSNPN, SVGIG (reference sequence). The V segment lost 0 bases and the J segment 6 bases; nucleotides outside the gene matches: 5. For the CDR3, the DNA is TGTGCCTGGAGTGTCGGCCTAGCGGGAGCCAATGAGCAGTTCTTC. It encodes CAWSVGLAGANEQFF.

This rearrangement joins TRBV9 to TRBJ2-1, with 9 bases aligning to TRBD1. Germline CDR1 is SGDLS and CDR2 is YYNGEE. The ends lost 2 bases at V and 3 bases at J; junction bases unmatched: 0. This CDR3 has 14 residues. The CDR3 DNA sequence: TGTGCCAGCAGCGTGGGACAGGGCTACAATGAGCAGTTCTTC. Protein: CASSVGQGYNEQFF.

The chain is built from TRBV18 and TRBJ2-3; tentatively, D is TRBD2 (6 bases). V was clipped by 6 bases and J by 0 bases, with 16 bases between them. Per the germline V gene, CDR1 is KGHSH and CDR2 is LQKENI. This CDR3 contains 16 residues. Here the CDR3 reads CASSPLSRGSTDTQYF. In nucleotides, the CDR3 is TGTGCCAGCTCCCCTCTCTCGCGGGGAAGCACAGATACGCAGTATTTT. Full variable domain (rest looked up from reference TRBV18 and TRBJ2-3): NAGVMQNPRHLVRRRGQEARLRCSPMKGHSHVYWYRQLPEEGLKFMVYLQKENIIDESGMPKERFSAEFPKEGPSILRIQQVVRGDSAAYFCASSPLSRGSTDTQYFGPGTRLTVL.

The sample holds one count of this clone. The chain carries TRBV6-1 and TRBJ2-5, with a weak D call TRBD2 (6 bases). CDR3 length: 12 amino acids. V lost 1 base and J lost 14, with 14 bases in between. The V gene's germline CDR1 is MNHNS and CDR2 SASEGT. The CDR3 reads CASSEVSSGSYF. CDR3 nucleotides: TGTGCCAGCAGTGAAGTGTCGAGCGGGTCTTACTTC.

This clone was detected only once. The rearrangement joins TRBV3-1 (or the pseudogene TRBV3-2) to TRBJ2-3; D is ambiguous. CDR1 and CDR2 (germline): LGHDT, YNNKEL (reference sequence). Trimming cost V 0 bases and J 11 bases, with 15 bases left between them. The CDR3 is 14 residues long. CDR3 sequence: CASSQDNGRQRQYF. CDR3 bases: TGTGCCAGCAGCCAAGATAACGGAAGACAACGGCAGTATTTT.

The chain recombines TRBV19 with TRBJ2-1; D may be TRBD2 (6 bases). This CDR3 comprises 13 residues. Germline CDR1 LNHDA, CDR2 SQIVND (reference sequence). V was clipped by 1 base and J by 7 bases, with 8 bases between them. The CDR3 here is CASSIAGANEQFF. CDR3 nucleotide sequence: TGTGCCAGTAGTATAGCGGGAGCGAATGAGCAGTTCTTC.

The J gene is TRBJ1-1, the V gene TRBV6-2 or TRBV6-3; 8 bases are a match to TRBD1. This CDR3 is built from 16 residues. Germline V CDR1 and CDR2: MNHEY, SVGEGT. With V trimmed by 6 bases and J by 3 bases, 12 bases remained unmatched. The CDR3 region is CASSDARTGTYTEAFF. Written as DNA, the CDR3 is TGTGCCAGCAGCGACGCCAGGACAGGGACTTACACTGAAGCTTTCTTT.

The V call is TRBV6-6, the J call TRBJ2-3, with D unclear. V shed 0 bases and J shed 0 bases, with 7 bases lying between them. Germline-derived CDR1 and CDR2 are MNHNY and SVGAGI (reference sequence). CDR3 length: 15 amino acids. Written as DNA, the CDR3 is TGTGCCAGCAGTTACTCGAGCACTAGCACAGATACGCAGTATTTT. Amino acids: CASSYSSTSTDTQYF.

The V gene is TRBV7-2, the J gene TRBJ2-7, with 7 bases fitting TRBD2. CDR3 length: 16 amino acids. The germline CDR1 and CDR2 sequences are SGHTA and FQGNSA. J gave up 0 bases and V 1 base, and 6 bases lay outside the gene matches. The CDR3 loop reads CASSLDSGVSSYEQYF. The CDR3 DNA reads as TGTGCCAGCAGCTTAGACAGCGGGGTTAGCTCCTACGAGCAGTACTTC. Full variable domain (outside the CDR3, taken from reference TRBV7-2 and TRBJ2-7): GAGVSQSPSNKVTEKGKDVELRCDPISGHTALYWYRQSLGQGLEFLIYFQGNSAPDKSGLPSDRFSAERTGGSVSTLTIQRTQQEDSAVYLCASSLDSGVSSYEQYFGPGTRLTVT.

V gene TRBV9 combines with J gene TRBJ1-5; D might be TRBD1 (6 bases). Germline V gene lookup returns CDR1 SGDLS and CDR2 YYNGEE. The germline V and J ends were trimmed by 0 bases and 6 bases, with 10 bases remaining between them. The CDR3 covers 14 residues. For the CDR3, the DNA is TGTGCCAGCAGCGTAGAAGGGGGAAGTCAGCCCCAGCATTTT. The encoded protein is CASSVEGGSQPQHF.

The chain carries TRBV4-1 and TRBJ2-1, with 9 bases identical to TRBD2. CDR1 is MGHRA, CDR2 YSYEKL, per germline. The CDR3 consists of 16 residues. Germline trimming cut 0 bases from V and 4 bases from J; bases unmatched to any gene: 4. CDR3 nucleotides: TGCGCCAGCAGCCAAGAGACTAGCGGACATTACAATGAGCAGTTCTTC. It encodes CASSQETSGHYNEQFF.

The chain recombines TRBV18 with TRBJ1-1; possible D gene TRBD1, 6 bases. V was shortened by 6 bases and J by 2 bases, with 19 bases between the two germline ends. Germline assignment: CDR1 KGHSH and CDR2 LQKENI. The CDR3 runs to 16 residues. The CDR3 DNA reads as TGTGCCAGCTCCCGGGACAATCCTACGGGAAACACTGAAGCTTTCTTT. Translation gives CASSRDNPTGNTEAFF.

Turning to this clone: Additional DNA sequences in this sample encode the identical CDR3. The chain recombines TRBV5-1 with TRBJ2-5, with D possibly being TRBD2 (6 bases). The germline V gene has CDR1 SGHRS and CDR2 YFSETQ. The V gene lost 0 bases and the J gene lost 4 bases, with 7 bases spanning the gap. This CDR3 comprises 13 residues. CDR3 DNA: TGCGCCAGCAGCTTGGCCGGGGGAGAGACCCAGTACTTC. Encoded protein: CASSLAGGETQYF. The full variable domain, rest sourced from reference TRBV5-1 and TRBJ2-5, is KAGVTQTPRYLIKTRGQQVTLSCSPISGHRSVSWYQQTPGQGLQFLFEYFSETQRNKGNFPGRFSGRQFSNSRSEMNVSTLELGDSALYLCASSLAGGETQYFGPGTRLLVL.

CDR3 region: CASSHVGTGSYEQYF. Written as DNA, the CDR3 is TGTGCCAGCAGCCACGTTGGAACAGGAAGCTACGAGCAGTACTTC. This chain links TRBV11-2 with TRBJ2-7; tentative D call: TRBD1 (5 bases). This CDR3 spans 15 amino acids. Germline V lookup: CDR1 SGHAT, CDR2 FQNNGV. Trimming shortened V by 5 bases and J by 3 bases, and 17 bases separated the two germline ends.

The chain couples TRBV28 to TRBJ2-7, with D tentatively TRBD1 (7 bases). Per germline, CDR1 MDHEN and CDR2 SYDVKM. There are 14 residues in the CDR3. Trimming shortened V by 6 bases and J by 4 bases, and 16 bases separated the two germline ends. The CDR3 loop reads CASSPAGGSYEQYF. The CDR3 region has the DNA TGTGCCAGCAGCCCTGCAGGGGGGTCATACGAGCAGTACTTC.

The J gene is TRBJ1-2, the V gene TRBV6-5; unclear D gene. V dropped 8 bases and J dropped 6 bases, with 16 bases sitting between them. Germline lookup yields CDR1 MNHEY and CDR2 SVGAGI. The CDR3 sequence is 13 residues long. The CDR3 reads CASVIDLEDGYTF. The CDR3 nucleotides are TGTGCCAGCGTAATCGACCTGGAGGATGGCTACACCTTC.